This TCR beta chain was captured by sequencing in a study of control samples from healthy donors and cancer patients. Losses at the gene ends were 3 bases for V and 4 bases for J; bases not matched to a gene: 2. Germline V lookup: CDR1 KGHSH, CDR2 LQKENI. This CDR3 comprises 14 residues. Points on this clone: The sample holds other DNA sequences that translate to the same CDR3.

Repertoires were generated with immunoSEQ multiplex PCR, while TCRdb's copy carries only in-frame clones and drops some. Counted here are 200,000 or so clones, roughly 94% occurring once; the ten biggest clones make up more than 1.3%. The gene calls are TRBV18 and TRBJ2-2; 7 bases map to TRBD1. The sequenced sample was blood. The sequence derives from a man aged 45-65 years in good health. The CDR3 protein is CASSPRQGTGELFF. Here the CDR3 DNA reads TGTGCCAGCTCACCGAGACAGGGCACCGGGGAGCTGTTTTTT.